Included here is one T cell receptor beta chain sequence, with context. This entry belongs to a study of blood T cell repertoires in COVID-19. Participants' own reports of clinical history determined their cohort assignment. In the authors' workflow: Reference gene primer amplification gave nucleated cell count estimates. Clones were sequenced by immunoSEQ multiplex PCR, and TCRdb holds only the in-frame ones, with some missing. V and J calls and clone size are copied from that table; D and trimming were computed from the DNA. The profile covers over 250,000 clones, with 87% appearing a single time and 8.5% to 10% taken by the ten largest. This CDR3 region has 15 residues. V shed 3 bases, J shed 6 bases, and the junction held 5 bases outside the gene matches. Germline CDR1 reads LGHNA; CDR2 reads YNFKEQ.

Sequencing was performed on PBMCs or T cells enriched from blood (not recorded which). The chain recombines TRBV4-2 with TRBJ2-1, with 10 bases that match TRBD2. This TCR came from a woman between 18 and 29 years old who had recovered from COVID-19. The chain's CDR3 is CASSQWVAGGNEQFF. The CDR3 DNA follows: TGTGCCAGCAGCCAGTGGGTAGCGGGGGGCAATGAGCAGTTCTTC.